The 17 T cell receptor beta chains given below trace back to one sample, sequenced in a study of Graves' ophthalmopathy and Graves' hyperthyroidism. The authors amplified TCR beta CDR3 regions from RNA transcripts. First-round RT-PCR relied on HTBI primers, and a second-round multiplex PCR came next. TCRdb ran MiXCR on the multiplex PCR reads and lists one entry per CDR3 protein. The sample records fewer than 70,000 distinct CDR3 sequences, roughly half being singletons. Specimen: peripheral blood. These receptors were obtained from an adult woman with Graves' ophthalmopathy.

This clonotype was observed many times. The chain links TRBV9 to TRBJ1-1; 8 positions agree with TRBD1. This CDR3 is 15 amino acids long. The germline CDR1 and CDR2 sequences are SGDLS and YYNGEE. Losses at the gene ends were 3 bases for V and 10 bases for J; bases not matched to a gene: 14. The CDR3 DNA sequence: TGTGCCAGCAGCGCCCTGGGACAGGCCTCCTGGAGAGCTTTCTTT. The encoded protein is CASSALGQASWRAFF.

This clonotype was observed at least ten times. The gene calls are TRBV7-9 and TRBJ1-2; 7 nucleotides match TRBD1. Germline loops: CDR1 SEHNR, CDR2 FQNEAQ (reference sequence). CDR3 length equals 12 residues. J lost 7 bases, V lost 6 bases, and 5 bases had no gene match. The CDR3 DNA reads as TGTGCCAGCAGTCCAGGGGGTGGTGGCTACACCTTC. Translated: CASSPGGGGYTF.

This clonotype was found many times. The chain is built from TRBV4-3 and TRBJ1-5; D not resolved. CDR3 length equals 13 residues. The V gene's germline CDR1 is LGHNA and CDR2 YSLEER. Trimming stripped 0 bases from V and 5 bases from J, with 5 bases between. The CDR3 DNA sequence: TGCGCCAGCAGCCAAGAAGAGTATCAGCCCCAGCATTTT. This sequence encodes CASSQEEYQPQHF.

This clonotype was recorded many times. As DNA, the CDR3 is TGTGCCAGCAGTTACTCCCGACTAGGAATCTCCTACAATGAGCAGTTCTTC. Translating gives CASSYSRLGISYNEQFF. The rearrangement uses TRBV6-2 or TRBV6-3 and TRBJ2-1; TRBD2 is a possible D gene (6 bases). The germline V gene encodes CDR1 MNHEY and CDR2 SVGEGT. The CDR3 consists of 17 residues. The germline V and J ends were trimmed by 0 bases and 0 bases, with 12 bases remaining between them.

V and J are TRBV5-1 and TRBJ1-1; D gene uncertain. From germline, CDR1 is SGHRS and CDR2 YFSETQ. This CDR3 region has 14 residues. With 5 bases removed from V and 0 bases from J, the gap between germline ends came to 11 bases. CDR3 in amino acids: CASSSVLLNTEAFF. CDR3 DNA sequence: TGCGCCAGCAGTAGCGTCTTACTGAACACTGAAGCTTTCTTT.

Details on this clonotype: The conserved closing phenylalanine or tryptophan is absent in this CDR3, likely reflecting a read error. The rearrangement uses TRBV12-3 or TRBV12-4 and TRBJ2-5; possible D gene TRBD2, 5 bases. With 2 bases removed from V and 7 bases from J, the gap between germline ends came to 5 bases. The CDR3 spans 11 residues. CDR3 sequence reads: CASSLRGTQYS. As DNA, the CDR3 is TGTGCCAGCAGTTTACGGGGGACCCAGTACTCC.

The chain is built from TRBV9 and TRBJ2-7; 10 positions agree with TRBD2. The CDR3 has 16 residues. V lost 3 bases, J lost 3 bases, and 9 bases stayed unmatched. Germline CDR1 SGDLS, CDR2 YYNGEE. CDR3 amino acids: CASSARSSGSSYEQYF. In DNA form, the CDR3 reads TGTGCCAGCAGCGCCCGTTCTAGCGGGAGTAGCTACGAGCAGTACTTC.

This chain links TRBV7-6 with TRBJ2-5, with 7 bases lining up with TRBD2. The germline gives CDR1 SGHVS, CDR2 FNYEAQ. The CDR3 runs to 13 residues. V trimming: 5 bases; J trimming: 3 bases; junction bases outside the gene matches: 3. CDR3 nucleotides: TGTGCCAGCAGCCCGGGGGGAGAAGAGACCCAGTACTTC. It codes for CASSPGGEETQYF. Combining the CDR3 with reference TRBV7-6 and TRBJ2-5 gives the whole variable domain GAGVSQSPRYKVTKRGQDVALRCDPISGHVSLYWYRQALGQGPEFLTYFNYEAQQDKSGLPNDRFSAERPEGSISTLTIQRTEQRDSAMYRCASSPGGEETQYFGPGTRLLVL.

The chain uses TRBV10-3 and TRBJ2-1; D perhaps matches TRBD1 (5 bases). CDR3 size: 11 residues. CDR1 and CDR2 from the germline V gene are ENHRY and SYGVKD. Trimming removed 5 bases at V and 9 bases at J, with 8 bases between. CDR3 loop: CAISTTGEQFF. For the CDR3, the DNA is TGTGCCATCAGTACTACAGGTGAGCAGTTCTTC.

This clonotype was detected many times. The chain uses TRBV27 and TRBJ2-1, with D tentatively TRBD1 (6 bases). The V and J ends lost 3 bases and 0 bases respectively, with 12 bases between them. Germline loops: CDR1 MNHEY, CDR2 SMNVEV (reference sequence). The CDR3 spans 16 residues. CDR3 loop: CASSFTGTISYNEQFF. The DNA for the CDR3 is TGTGCCAGCAGTTTCACCGGGACAATCTCCTACAATGAGCAGTTCTTC.

This clonotype came up many times. The CDR3 DNA reads TGTGCCAGCAGCTACCGCCTAGCGAGAAGCACAGATACGCAGTATTTT. Translating it yields CASSYRLARSTDTQYF. The V call is TRBV6-5, the J call TRBJ2-3; possibly TRBD2 for D (6 bases). Between the trimmed V and J ends, which lost 6 bases and 0 bases, there was a span of 16 bases. The V gene's germline CDR1 is MNHEY and CDR2 SVGAGI. This CDR3 is built from 16 residues.

The chain is built from TRBV19 and TRBJ1-1, with 7 bases identical to TRBD1. Germline assignment: CDR1 LNHDA and CDR2 SQIVND (reference sequence). The CDR3 consists of 16 residues. V shed 4 bases and J 1 base; nucleotides not matched to a gene: 9. The CDR3 nucleotides read TGTGCCAGTAGTAATGGACGGGACAGAAGGAACACTGAAGCTTTCTTT. Translating gives CASSNGRDRRNTEAFF.

The chain has TRBV5-4 and TRBJ1-3; no clear D. CDR3 length: 10 residues. The germline gives CDR1 SGHNT, CDR2 YYREEE (reference sequence). The V end was cut by 0 bases, the J end by 8 bases, with 0 bases between. The CDR3 loop reads CASSLDTIYF. The CDR3 DNA follows: TGTGCCAGCAGCTTGGACACCATATATTTT. Filled out from reference TRBV5-4 and TRBJ1-3, the complete variable domain reads ETGVTQSPTHLIKTRGQQVTLRCSSQSGHNTVSWYQQALGQGPQFIFQYYREEENGRGNFPPRFSGLQFPNYSSELNVNALELDDSALYLCASSLDTIYFGEGSWLTVV.

This clonotype was seen ten or more times. The chain employs TRBV20-1 and TRBJ2-3, with D uncertain. The CDR3 totals 13 residues. Germline CDR1 reads DFQATT; CDR2 reads SNEGSKA (reference sequence). Between the trimmed V and J ends, which lost 1 base and 6 bases, there was a span of 11 bases. The CDR3 nucleotides read TGCAGTGCTAGAGGAAATAGAAGGGATACGCAGTATTTT. As protein: CSARGNRRDTQYF.

This clonotype was seen repeatedly, ten times or more. The chain employs TRBV20-1 and TRBJ1-3, with TRBD1 as a possible D gene (5 bases). Germline values: CDR1 DFQATT, CDR2 SNEGSKA (reference sequence). V lost 0 bases, J lost 7 bases, and 13 bases lay in between. The CDR3 extends over 14 amino acids. The CDR3 sequence is CSAREMAGTNTIYF. CDR3 sequence (DNA): TGCAGTGCTAGAGAAATGGCAGGGACTAACACCATATATTTT.

As to this clonotype: One junction end does not reproduce the germline sequence, and a read error may be involved. J is TRBJ1-6 and V is TRBV6-1; no clear D. This CDR3 region has 9 residues. Germline V gives CDR1 MNHNS, CDR2 SASEGT. CDR3 in DNA: TGTGCCAGCAGTGAAGGGACGTTGTTT. Translated: CASSEGTLF.

The chain has TRBV7-2 and TRBJ2-1; D is possibly TRBD1 (5 bases). V lost 6 bases to trimming and J lost 5 bases, with 8 bases between them. Germline V lookup: CDR1 SGHTA, CDR2 FQGNSA. The length of the CDR3 is 12 residues. As DNA, the CDR3 is TGTGCCAGCAGAGACAGCCACAATGAGCAGTTCTTC. Translation gives CASRDSHNEQFF.